Each of the 10 T cell receptor beta chains below was sequenced from the same sample in a study of T cell responses to AZD1222 COVID-19 vaccine. Profiling relied on immunoSEQ multiplex PCR, and the TCRdb table lists in-frame clones only, not all of them. The table lists about 150,000 clones, 80% to 95% of them singletons, with approximately 3.4% in the top ten. The specimen comprised peripheral blood, sampled 28 days after the second AZD1222 dose. Every receptor here comes from an adult who received the AZD1222 COVID-19 vaccine.

V usage is TRBV6-1 and J usage is TRBJ1-5; 9 positions match TRBD1. CDR1 is MNHNS, CDR2 SASEGT, per germline. The CDR3 has 14 amino acids. J was trimmed by 7 bases and V by 5 bases; bases with no gene match: 6. CDR3 in amino acids: CASSFGTGRQPQHF. CDR3 DNA sequence: TGTGCCAGCAGTTTTGGGACAGGGCGCCAGCCCCAGCATTTT.

The chain couples TRBV7-8 to TRBJ2-4; the D gene is possibly TRBD1 (5 bases). Germline V CDR1 and CDR2: SGHVS, FQNEAQ. The CDR3 covers 15 residues. V lost 5 bases and J lost 0, with 11 bases in between. DNA for the CDR3: TGTGCCAGCAGCCCACAGGCCCTAGCCAAAAACATTCAGTACTTC. Translation: CASSPQALAKNIQYF. Supplemented by reference TRBV7-8 and TRBJ2-4, the full variable domain reads GAGVSQSPRYKVAKRGQDVALRCDPISGHVSLFWYQQALGQGPEFLTYFQNEAQLDKSGLPSDRFFAERPEGSVSTLKIQRTQQEDSAVYLCASSPQALAKNIQYFGAGTRLSVL.

This chain joins TRBV6-6 and TRBJ1-1; TRBD1 might be the D (6 bases). V was clipped by 4 bases and J by 4 bases, with 13 bases between them. This CDR3 has 14 amino acids. The V gene's germline CDR1 is MNHNY and CDR2 SVGAGI (reference sequence). DNA of the CDR3: TGTGCCAGCAGTTCCCAGGGGTCGGGCACTGAAGCTTTCTTT. This translates into CASSSQGSGTEAFF.

Only one count was recorded for this clone. Additional DNA sequences in this sample encode the identical CDR3. The chain couples TRBV18 to TRBJ1-2; TRBD1 aligns across 9 bases. Germline V gives CDR1 KGHSH, CDR2 LQKENI. The CDR3 is made up of 14 amino acids. V gave up 7 bases and J gave up 4 bases; unmatched junction bases: 7. The CDR3 DNA reads TGTGCCAGCTTCACGGGACAGGGCTTCTATGGCTACACCTTC. Protein sequence: CASFTGQGFYGYTF.

This CDR3 is CAWSSLAKNIQYF. CDR3 coding DNA: TGTGCCTGGAGTTCTCTAGCCAAAAACATTCAGTACTTC. This rearrangement joins TRBV30 to TRBJ2-4, with unresolved D. This CDR3 region has 13 residues. The germline V gene has CDR1 GTSNPN and CDR2 SVGIG (reference sequence). The V end was cut by 2 bases, the J end by 0 bases, with 5 bases between.

Written as DNA, the CDR3 is TGCGCCAGCAGCCAAGATTATAGCAATCAGCCCCAGCATTTT. Its protein product is CASSQDYSNQPQHF. This rearrangement joins TRBV4-1 to TRBJ1-5; D is unresolved. Germline values: CDR1 MGHRA, CDR2 YSYEKL. Between the trimmed V and J ends, which lost 0 bases and 0 bases, there was a span of 3 bases. This CDR3 has 14 residues.

The chain has TRBV4-1 and TRBJ1-5, with 7 bases lining up with TRBD1. CDR1 is MGHRA and CDR2 is YSYEKL in the germline V gene. V shed 0 bases and J 2 bases; nucleotides not matched to a gene: 4. This CDR3 region has 16 residues. The CDR3 bases are TGCGCCAGCAGCCAAGAACAGGGGATTGGCAATCAGCCCCAGCATTTT. Protein: CASSQEQGIGNQPQHF.

The rearrangement joins TRBV6-2 or TRBV6-3 to TRBJ2-4; a possible D gene is TRBD2 (5 bases). CDR3 length equals 17 residues. The V end lost 2 bases, the J end lost 3 bases, and 17 bases lay between the germline ends. Germline values: CDR1 MNHEY, CDR2 SVGEGT. Here the CDR3 DNA reads TGTGCCAGCAGTTACGTGGTCGGGGAGATTGTCAAAAACATTCAGTACTTC. Translating gives CASSYVVGEIVKNIQYF.

The chain uses TRBV5-4 and TRBJ1-1, with D tentatively TRBD1 (5 bases). Germline V lookup: CDR1 SGHNT, CDR2 YYREEE (reference sequence). The CDR3 extends over 14 amino acids. With 1 base removed from V and 8 bases from J, the gap between germline ends came to 15 bases. Here the CDR3 DNA reads TGTGCCAGCAGCTTGAGTCCAGGGTCTTCGGAAGCTTTCTTT. As protein: CASSLSPGSSEAFF.

This clone was seen a single time. This chain connects TRBV5-4 to TRBJ2-7; TRBD1 is a possible D gene (6 bases). Trimming stripped 0 bases from V and 3 bases from J, with 13 bases between. The CDR3 totals 15 residues. Germline CDR1 reads SGHNT; CDR2 reads YYREEE (reference sequence). In DNA, the CDR3 is TGTGCCAGCAGCTTGGCCGGCAGGGGAGACTACGAGCAGTACTTC. Translating gives CASSLAGRGDYEQYF.